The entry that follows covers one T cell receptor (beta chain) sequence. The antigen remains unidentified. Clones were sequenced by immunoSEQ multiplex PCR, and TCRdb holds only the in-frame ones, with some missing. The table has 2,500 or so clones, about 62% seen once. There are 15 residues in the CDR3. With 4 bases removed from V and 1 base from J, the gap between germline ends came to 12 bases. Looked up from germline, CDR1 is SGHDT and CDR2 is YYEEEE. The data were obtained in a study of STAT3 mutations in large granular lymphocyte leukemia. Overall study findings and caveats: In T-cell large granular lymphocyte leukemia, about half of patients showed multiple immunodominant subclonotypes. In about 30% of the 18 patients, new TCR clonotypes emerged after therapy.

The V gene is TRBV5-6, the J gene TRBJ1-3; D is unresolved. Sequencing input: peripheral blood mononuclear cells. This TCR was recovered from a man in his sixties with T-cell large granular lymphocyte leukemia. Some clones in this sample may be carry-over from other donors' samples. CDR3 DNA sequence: TGTGCCAGCAGCCAATACCGGACGTCTGGAAACACCATATATTTT. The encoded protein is CASSQYRTSGNTIYF. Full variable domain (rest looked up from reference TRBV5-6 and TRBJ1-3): DAGVTQSPTHLIKTRGQQVTLRCSPKSGHDTVSWYQQALGQGPQFIFQYYEEEERQRGNFPDRFSGHQFPNYSSELNVNALLLGDSALYLCASSQYRTSGNTIYFGEGSWLTVV.